This is a list of T cell receptor beta chains from one sample in a study of spatial heterogeneity in lung cancer. Using its own MiXCR run on the 5' RACE reads, TCRdb lists one record per CDR3 protein. The sample carries roughly 40,000 distinct CDR3 sequences, around 6.8% recorded once. The input for sequencing was PBMCs, taken at surgery. The source of these receptors is a female donor with early-stage non-small cell lung cancer. Each CDR3 is given with its conserved first and last residue. A D gene is named only where the DNA matches it firmly. Only some rows state a clone size, as once, few, many or a class for expanded clones.

size: few; J: TRBJ1-6; V: TRBV7-2; D: TRBD1; CDR3: CASSLGGTANSPLHF; DNA: TGTGCCAGCAGCTTAGGAGGGACAGCAAATTCACCCCTCCACTTT
size: NA; J: TRBJ1-3; V: TRBV3-1; D: TRBD1; CDR3: CASSQWDRASEGNTIYF; DNA: TGTGCCAGCAGCCAATGGGACAGGGCCTCCGAGGGAAACACCATATATTTT
size: NA; J: TRBJ2-5; V: TRBV5-6; D: NA; CDR3: CASSLGPGPASGETQYF; DNA: TGTGCCAGCAGCTTGGGTCCGGGCCCTGCCTCTGGGGAGACCCAGTACTTC
size: many; J: TRBJ1-2; V: TRBV6-1; D: NA; CDR3: CASRVSLTYGYTF; DNA: TGTGCCAGCAGGGTATCATTAACCTATGGCTACACCTTC
size: many; J: TRBJ2-3; V: TRBV6-1; D: NA; CDR3: CASTPRSTDTQYF; DNA: TGTGCCAGCACCCCTCGTAGCACAGATACGCAGTATTTT
size: many; J: TRBJ2-2; V: TRBV4-3; D: NA; CDR3: CASSLQRLTAGELFF; DNA: TGCGCCAGCAGCCTCCAGCGGTTAACGGCCGGGGAGCTGTTTTTT
size: many; J: TRBJ2-5; V: TRBV6-5; D: TRBD1; CDR3: CASSSDRERRMAQYF; DNA: TGTGCCAGCAGTTCGGACAGGGAGCGACGGATGGCCCAGTACTTC
size: few; J: TRBJ1-1; V: TRBV7-3; D: NA; CDR3: CASSSNSGNTEAFF; DNA: TGTGCCAGCAGCTCGAACTCGGGGAACACTGAAGCTTTCTTT
size: few; J: TRBJ2-3; V: TRBV6-4; D: NA; CDR3: CASSVTTLGTDTQYF; DNA: TGTGCCAGCAGTGTGACGACCCTGGGCACAGATACGCAGTATTTT
size: many; J: TRBJ2-3; V: TRBV24-1; D: TRBD2; CDR3: CATSDPGTSGGTSTDTQYF; DNA: TGTGCCACCAGTGATCCCGGGACTAGCGGGGGAACTAGCACAGATACGCAGTATTTT
size: NA; J: TRBJ2-7; V: TRBV11-2; D: NA; CDR3: CASSLVSSHEQYF; DNA: TGTGCCAGCAGCTTAGTTAGCAGCCACGAGCAGTACTTC
size: NA; J: TRBJ1-5; V: TRBV25-1; D: NA; CDR3: CASNCPGYSNQPQHF; DNA: TGTGCCAGCAATTGTCCAGGGTATAGCAATCAGCCCCAGCATTTT
size: NA; J: TRBJ2-7; V: TRBV20-1; D: NA; CDR3: CSARKAGTLRDEQYF; DNA: TGCAGTGCTAGAAAAGCCGGGACACTTCGGGACGAGCAGTACTTC
size: many; J: TRBJ2-5; V: TRBV28; D: TRBD2; CDR3: CASSASGGPETQYF; DNA: TGTGCCAGCAGTGCTAGCGGGGGTCCGGAGACCCAGTACTTC
size: NA; J: TRBJ2-3; V: TRBV19; D: NA; CDR3: CASSDTSTDTQYF; DNA: TGTGCCAGTAGTGACACGAGCACAGATACGCAGTATTTT
size: many; J: TRBJ1-1; V: TRBV6-5; D: TRBD1; CDR3: CASSPTTGMNTEAFF; DNA: TGTGCCAGCAGTCCGACGACAGGGATGAACACTGAAGCTTTCTTT
size: many; J: TRBJ2-6; V: TRBV12-3/TRBV12-4; D: NA; CDR3: CASSQNGANVLTF; DNA: TGTGCCAGCAGTCAGAATGGGGCCAACGTCCTGACTTTC
size: many; J: TRBJ2-7; V: TRBV9; D: NA; CDR3: CASSPSTRAYEQYF; DNA: TGTGCCAGCAGCCCGTCGACTAGGGCATACGAGCAGTACTTC
size: NA; J: TRBJ1-4; V: TRBV7-9; D: TRBD1; CDR3: CASSHSQGAPNEKLFF; DNA: TGTGCCAGCAGTCACTCCCAGGGGGCACCTAATGAAAAACTGTTTTTT
size: many; J: TRBJ1-1; V: TRBV6-5; D: NA; CDR3: CASSYSRGPLNTEAFF; DNA: TGTGCCAGCAGTTACTCTAGGGGACCTTTGAACACTGAAGCTTTCTTT
size: few; J: TRBJ1-5; V: TRBV6-1; D: NA; CDR3: CASIDRSNQPQHF; DNA: TGTGCCAGCATCGACAGGAGCAATCAGCCCCAGCATTTT
size: few; J: TRBJ2-1; V: TRBV29-1; D: TRBD2; CDR3: CSVLSLAGDYYNEQFF; DNA: TGCAGCGTTTTAAGTCTAGCGGGGGACTATTACAATGAGCAGTTCTTC
size: many; J: TRBJ2-3; V: TRBV5-1; D: NA; CDR3: CASSTRGGRDTQYF; DNA: TGCGCCAGCTCCACCAGGGGGGGGCGAGATACGCAGTATTTT
size: NA; J: TRBJ2-5; V: TRBV20-1; D: TRBD2; CDR3: CSASPRLAGFQETQYF; DNA: TGCAGTGCTAGTCCGCGTCTAGCGGGCTTCCAAGAGACCCAGTACTTC
size: NA; J: TRBJ1-1; V: TRBV20-1; D: NA; CDR3: CSASDYRANTEAFF; DNA: TGCAGTGCTAGCGACTACAGGGCTAACACTGAAGCTTTCTTT
size: few; J: TRBJ1-2; V: TRBV4-2; D: NA; CDR3: CASSQDPQGGTTYGYTF; DNA: TGTGCCAGCAGCCAAGACCCTCAAGGGGGGACAACTTATGGCTACACCTTC
size: many; J: TRBJ2-7; V: TRBV7-9; D: NA; CDR3: CASSQSGRRSEQYF; DNA: TGTGCCAGCAGCCAATCTGGACGTCGTAGCGAGCAGTACTTC
size: NA; J: TRBJ2-4; V: TRBV29-1; D: NA; CDR3: CSASNSGKNIQYF; DNA: TGCAGCGCTTCTAATTCGGGCAAAAACATTCAGTACTTC
size: many; J: TRBJ2-2; V: TRBV24-1; D: NA; CDR3: CATSATAGELFF; DNA: TGTGCCACCAGTGCCACCGCCGGGGAGCTGTTTTTT
size: NA; J: TRBJ2-1; V: TRBV20-1; D: NA; CDR3: CSASGRDFSYNEQFF; DNA: TGCAGTGCTAGTGGCAGGGACTTTTCCTACAATGAGCAGTTCTTC
size: few; J: TRBJ2-7; V: TRBV6-5; D: TRBD1; CDR3: CASSYSGGQGFFHEQYF; DNA: TGTGCCAGCAGTTACTCGGGCGGACAGGGCTTTTTCCACGAGCAGTACTTC
size: NA; J: TRBJ1-6; V: TRBV6-5; D: NA; CDR3: CASSYSRPPWSNSPLHF; DNA: TGTGCCAGCAGTTACTCGAGGCCCCCCTGGAGTAATTCACCCCTCCACTTT
size: NA; J: TRBJ2-4; V: TRBV20-1; D: TRBD2; CDR3: CSASGLAVAKNIQYF; DNA: TGCAGTGCTAGCGGACTAGCGGTAGCCAAAAACATTCAGTACTTC
size: many; J: TRBJ2-7; V: TRBV20-1; D: TRBD1; CDR3: CSAPSSGTASYEQYF; DNA: TGCAGTGCCCCAAGTTCCGGGACAGCCTCCTACGAGCAGTACTTC
size: few; J: TRBJ2-4; V: TRBV6-1; D: NA; CDR3: CASSEGGQAKNIQYF; DNA: TGTGCCAGCAGTGAAGGGGGGCAGGCCAAAAACATTCAGTACTTC
size: many; J: TRBJ2-6; V: TRBV4-1; D: NA; CDR3: CASSQENRDRYGGANVLTF; DNA: TGCGCCAGCAGCCAAGAGAATAGAGATAGGTACGGAGGGGCCAACGTCCTGACTTTC
size: many; J: TRBJ2-2; V: TRBV5-5; D: NA; CDR3: CASSGGAYTGELFF; DNA: TGTGCCAGCAGCGGGGGTGCGTACACCGGGGAGCTGTTTTTT
size: many; J: TRBJ2-5; V: TRBV11-2; D: NA; CDR3: CASSLGRIGQDQETQYF; DNA: TGTGCCAGCAGCTTAGGCAGGATTGGACAAGACCAAGAGACCCAGTACTTC
size: NA; J: TRBJ2-1; V: TRBV7-2; D: NA; CDR3: CASSFRDNRGEQFF; DNA: TGTGCCAGCAGTTTTAGGGACAATCGGGGTGAGCAGTTCTTC
size: few; J: TRBJ2-7; V: TRBV2; D: NA; CDR3: CASINRAGLSYEQYF; DNA: TGTGCCAGCATCAATCGGGCAGGGCTCTCCTACGAGCAGTACTTC
size: few; J: TRBJ2-3; V: TRBV20-1; D: NA; CDR3: CSALPEFGGTDTQYF; DNA: TGCAGTGCCCTCCCTGAATTCGGGGGCACAGATACGCAGTATTTT
size: many; J: TRBJ2-7; V: TRBV20-1; D: NA; CDR3: CSARTGTYEQYF; DNA: TGCAGTGCTAGGACGGGGACCTACGAGCAGTACTTC
size: many; J: TRBJ2-3; V: TRBV12-3/TRBV12-4; D: TRBD1; CDR3: CASSRGQGPDTQYF; DNA: TGTGCCAGCAGTAGGGGACAGGGTCCAGATACGCAGTATTTT
size: many; J: TRBJ1-6; V: TRBV5-1; D: NA; CDR3: CASSFETRGSPLHF; DNA: TGCGCCAGCAGCTTCGAGACAAGGGGTTCACCCCTCCACTTT
size: few; J: TRBJ2-3; V: TRBV6-4; D: TRBD1; CDR3: CASSAQTGADTQYF; DNA: TGTGCCAGCAGTGCCCAAACAGGGGCAGATACGCAGTATTTT
size: many; J: TRBJ1-1; V: TRBV12-3/TRBV12-4; D: NA; CDR3: CASRRESVDTEAFF; DNA: TGTGCCAGCAGGAGGGAATCTGTGGACACTGAAGCTTTCTTT
size: NA; J: TRBJ1-5; V: TRBV24-1; D: NA; CDR3: CATSDSREGNQPQHF; DNA: TGTGCCACCAGTGATTCCAGGGAGGGCAATCAGCCCCAGCATTTT